The 9 T cell receptor beta chains listed next were all sequenced from one sample in a study of regulatory T cells in long-lasting Graves disease. Time point given: newly diagnosed GD, antithyroid drugs for less than 3 months. Construction of the TCR library relied on RNA isolated from PBMCs. Libraries of TCR beta came from iRepertoire HTBI primers plus Arm-PCR of CDR3 regions. Each CDR3 protein gets one entry after TCRdb re-called the multiplex PCR reads with MiXCR. This repertoire shows hundreds of thousands of distinct CDR3 sequences, over 15% found once; its top ten account for 25% to 30%. The sample was also reused in another study, on T cells in Graves' hyperthyroidism and ophthalmopathy.

Sequenced material: peripheral blood mononuclear cells (PBMCs), taken at new diagnosis, from a patient treated with antithyroid drugs. Receptor source: a middle-aged man with Graves disease.

The gene calls are TRBV28 and TRBJ2-1, with D uncertain. The CDR3 has 14 residues. The ends were cut back, 3 bases at V and 4 bases at J, with 10 bases in the middle. The V gene's germline CDR1 is MDHEN and CDR2 SYDVKM. In DNA, the CDR3 is TGTGCCAGCAGTTTGTATTCAGGATACAATGAGCAGTTCTTC. It translates to CASSLYSGYNEQFF.

This chain links TRBV6-1 with TRBJ1-1; weak D call: TRBD1 (6 bases). This CDR3 comprises 12 residues. Between the trimmed V and J ends, which lost 5 bases and 6 bases, there was a span of 10 bases. CDR1 is MNHNS and CDR2 is SASEGT in the germline V gene. CDR3 nucleotide sequence: TGTGCCAGCAGTCGCGGGACACCTGAAGCTTTCTTT. This translates into CASSRGTPEAFF.

This clonotype was detected ten times or more. The genes are TRBV18 and TRBJ2-3; the match to TRBD2 covers 13 bases. This CDR3 has 17 residues. Trimming removed 0 bases from V and 6 bases from J; junction bases left unmatched: 6. Germline V gives CDR1 KGHSH, CDR2 LQKENI. The CDR3 DNA follows: TGTGCCAGCTCACCACCGGGACTAGCGGGGAAGTGGGATACGCAGTATTTT. Its protein is CASSPPGLAGKWDTQYF.

This clonotype was recorded a few times. At one of its ends the junction is not consistent with the germline gene, which may arise from a read error. This sequence joins TRBV27 and TRBJ2-2; a possible D gene is TRBD2 (5 bases). Germline V gene sequence: CDR1 MNHEY, CDR2 SMNVEV (reference sequence). The CDR3 has 18 amino acids. CDR3 sequence: CTSSLSPPQHLAGGELFF. The DNA for the CDR3 is TGTACCAGCAGTTTATCCCCCCCCCAGCACCTCGCGGGTGGGGAGCTGTTTTTT.

This clonotype has a count of ten or more. The chain is built from TRBV7-9 and TRBJ2-7; D gene ambiguous. The CDR3 is 13 residues long. Germline CDR1 and CDR2: SEHNR and FQNEAQ (reference sequence). V lost 5 bases and J lost 5, with 13 bases in between. The CDR3 reads CASSRGQAHEQYF. DNA for the CDR3: TGTGCCAGCAGCCGCGGTCAGGCCCACGAGCAGTACTTC. The variable domain in full, completed from reference TRBV7-9 and TRBJ2-7, reads DTGVSQNPRHKITKRGQNVTFRCDPISEHNRLYWYRQTLGQGPEFLTYFQNEAQLEKSRLLSDRFSAERPKGSFSTLEIQRTEQGDSAMYLCASSRGQAHEQYFGPGTRLTVT.

This clonotype was detected a few times. The chain is built from TRBV27 and TRBJ2-3; D is perhaps TRBD2 (6 bases). V was cut by 1 base and J by 2 bases, with 10 bases left in between. The germline V gene has CDR1 MNHEY and CDR2 SMNVEV (reference sequence). The CDR3 has 15 amino acids. The CDR3 loop is CASSLWGLNTDTQYF. In DNA form, the CDR3 reads TGTGCCAGCAGTTTATGGGGACTTAACACAGATACGCAGTATTTT.

This clonotype was counted many times. The chain employs TRBV27 and TRBJ2-7; TRBD1 is a possible D gene (5 bases). Trimming cost V 2 bases and J 4 bases, with 24 bases left between them. The CDR3 covers 18 residues. Germline lookup yields CDR1 MNHEY and CDR2 SMNVEV (reference sequence). The CDR3 here is CASSLRATSGLSRYEQYF. The DNA for the CDR3 is TGTGCCAGCAGTTTACGCGCTACTTCAGGGTTATCCCGATACGAGCAGTACTTC.

The gene calls are TRBV11-2 and TRBJ2-5, with a tentative D call TRBD2 (7 bases). The CDR3 contains 14 residues. Trimming removed 3 bases at V and 5 bases at J, with 13 bases between. Germline V gene sequence: CDR1 SGHAT, CDR2 FQNNGV. CDR3 sequence reads: CASSLGGRLETQYF. The CDR3 region has the DNA TGTGCCAGCAGCTTGGGGGGGCGCTTGGAGACCCAGTACTTC.

This clonotype was recorded many times. The chain is built from TRBV4-3 and TRBJ2-3, with D perhaps assigned TRBD1 or TRBD2 (5 bases each). CDR1 is LGHNA, CDR2 YSLEER, per germline. The V end was cut by 4 bases, the J end by 2 bases, with 13 bases between. The CDR3 runs 15 residues. The CDR3 is CASSPYLGDTDTQYF. DNA of the CDR3: TGCGCCAGCAGCCCCTATCTGGGGGACACAGATACGCAGTATTTT.